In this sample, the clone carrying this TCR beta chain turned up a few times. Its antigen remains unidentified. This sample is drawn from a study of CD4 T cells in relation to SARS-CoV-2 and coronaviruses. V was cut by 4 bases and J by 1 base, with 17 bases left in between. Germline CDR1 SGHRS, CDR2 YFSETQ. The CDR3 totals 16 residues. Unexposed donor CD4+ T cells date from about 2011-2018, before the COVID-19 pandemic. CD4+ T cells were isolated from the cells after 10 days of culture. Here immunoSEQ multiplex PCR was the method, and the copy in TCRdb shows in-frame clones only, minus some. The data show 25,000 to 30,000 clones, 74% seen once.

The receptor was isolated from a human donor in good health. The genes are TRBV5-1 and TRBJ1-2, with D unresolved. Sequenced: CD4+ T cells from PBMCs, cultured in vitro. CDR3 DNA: TGCGCCAGCAGCCCGGAATCGGGTGCGGGTAACTATGGCTACACCTTC. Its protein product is CASSPESGAGNYGYTF.